The 2 T cell receptor beta chains below were found in one sample sequenced in a study of cytomegalovirus exposure and HLA in healthy donors. PCR primers comprised 60 Vbeta and 13 Jbeta primers. Some clones are missing from TCRdb's copy, which holds only in-frame ones; the method was immunoSEQ multiplex PCR. The table shows approximately 110,000 clones, with 78% occurring only once. Sequencing was done on a sample of PBMCs. These receptors were taken from a male donor in good health and CMV-seronegative.

The chain has TRBV14 and TRBJ2-2, with D uncertain. The CDR3 covers 13 residues. The germline CDR1 and CDR2 sequences are SGHDN and FVKESK. V was clipped by 2 bases and J by 4 bases, with 5 bases between them. CDR3 coding DNA: TGTGCCAGCAGCCAATATAGCACCGGGGAGCTGTTTTTT. Protein product: CASSQYSTGELFF.

The rearrangement links TRBV9 to TRBJ2-7; the D gene is possibly TRBD2 (7 bases). The CDR3 is 15 residues long. Germline assignment: CDR1 SGDLS and CDR2 YYNGEE. Trimming took 3 bases from V and 6 from J, leaving 19 bases between them. CDR3 DNA: TGTGCCAGCAGCGCTGGGGGGGCAGGGCCGGGCGAGCAGTACTTC. Translated: CASSAGGAGPGEQYF.